This T cell receptor (beta chain) was identified during a study of blood T cell repertoires in COVID-19. The wider study: Samples of COVID-19 (acute and convalescent) were obtained from the United States, Italy and Spain. From T cells, B-cell-depleted T cells, or PBMCs came the material, which was cDNA or gDNA.

Under the authors' procedure: Amplification with reference gene primers provided the estimates of nucleated cell counts. Assay: immunoSEQ multiplex PCR; the TCRdb copy retains only in-frame clones and omits some. The V and J calls and clone size are taken from that table; D and trimming were inferred from the DNA. The table records 150,000 to 200,000 clones, 81% of them present only once. CDR1 LGHNA and CDR2 YSLEER come from the germline V gene. The CDR3 has 16 amino acids. V lost 0 bases to trimming and J lost 3 bases, with 12 bases between them. This clonotype originated in a human donor in a cohort sampled during active COVID-19. The sequenced sample was peripheral blood. The chain has TRBV4-3 and TRBJ2-1; no reliable D call. CDR3 nucleotide sequence: TGCGCCAGCAGCCAAGAAAGCACCAGACACTACAATGAGCAGTTCTTC. Amino acid sequence: CASSQESTRHYNEQFF.